This T cell receptor beta chain was observed in a study of blood T cell repertoires in COVID-19 (dated by TCRdb to the early 2020s). About the study as a whole: Collaborator samples came from the United States, Italy and Spain and covered acute and convalescent phases of COVID-19. The prospective study material was composed of cDNA or gDNA derived from T cells, B-cell-depleted T cells, or PBMCs. Deeply sampled blood TCRbeta repertoires from subjects exposed to, actively infected with, or recovered from COVID-19 were included in the dataset. The repertoires were released in a freely available public database intended as a resource for research on the immune response to SARS-CoV-2. The samples were drawn from the first 160 participants of the ongoing ImmuneRACE study and from some 1,300 subjects provided by 6 global collaborators. A de-identified subject ID, COVID-19 status, age in years and sex were almost always included in the sample metadata. HLA class I and class II types, where available, came from metadata supplied by the sample provider rather than from assay-based typing. The paper as a whole reports these results and caveats: The quantity of clinical and demographic metadata differed by source and by participant and was supplied without curation.

TCRbeta CDR3 regions were amplified from genomic DNA using the immunoSEQ Assay, a bias-controlled multiplex PCR. Concerning the study's data processing: The number of nucleated cells in each sample was estimated by amplification of reference gene primers within the assay. To quantify the absolute abundance of each unique TCRbeta CDR3 rearrangement, sequence reads were collapsed and filtered. For each sample, productive Simpson clonality was calculated by taking the square root of Simpson's diversity index across productive rearrangements. Entries here come from immuneACCESS through TCRdb and include only in-frame sequences with V and J called. Some clones fail to appear in such tables; in the studies checked, an unresolved V gene covers under half of the shortfall, and the cause of the remainder is unknown. D and trimming come from the DNA, and the V and J calls and clone size come from that table. This sample lists some 200,000 clones; roughly 84% were detected once. Jointly, the top ten make up 8% to 11% of the sample.

Regarding this clone: Its antigen is still unknown. The input lacks base qualities; no much larger clone sits a single base away.

In Seattle, one collaborating source enrolled patients while the infection was active and tracked those patients longitudinally over the course of disease. Each collaborating institution followed its own protocols to collect whole blood in K2EDTA tubes. For TCRbeta analysis, collaborators shipped samples in one of three forms: frozen whole blood, isolated PBMCs, or DNA extracted from either of those sample types. Sequenced sample: peripheral blood. This TCR derives from a woman older than 75 with COVID-19, enrolled during active disease.

The DNA sequence reads TGCAGCGTCGCTCCTCTCGGAGAGTTCTTC. Its coded protein is CSVAPLGEFF. The sequence joins TRBV29-1 to TRBJ2-1; no D gene is confidently identified. V gives up 6 bases and J gives up 14 bases, and the segment between their germline ends measures 14 bases. Its CDR3 holds 10 amino acids, cysteine through phenylalanine. Here the CDR3 DNA is all that survives: 30 bases in frame from base 1. CDR1 and CDR2, per the germline V gene, are SQVTM and ANQGSEA.